The rows below give T cell receptor beta chains drawn from one sample of a study of cytomegalovirus exposure and HLA in healthy donors. TCRdb's table, derived via immunoSEQ multiplex PCR, lists solely in-frame clones and lacks some. The repertoire holds 150,000 to 200,000 clones, with approximately 85% as singletons. The specimen sequenced was PBMCs. Receptors were obtained from a woman aged 45 to 65 in good health and CMV-seronegative. The CDR3 runs from the conserved cysteine through the conserved F or W. Each record gives: J gene, CDR3 length, V gene, CDR3 protein.

J: TRBJ2-7; length: 16; V: TRBV18; CDR3: CASSPVAPHTGYEQYF
J: TRBJ1-5; length: 13; V: TRBV7-9; CDR3: CASSLREGQPQHF
J: TRBJ2-7; length: 15; V: TRBV7-3; CDR3: CASSPRQGSPYEQYF
J: TRBJ2-1; length: 13; V: TRBV30; CDR3: CAWSIRVYNEQFF
J: TRBJ1-5; length: 13; V: TRBV1; CDR3: CTSSQQDYQPQHF
J: TRBJ2-1; length: 14; V: TRBV7-2; CDR3: CASSTGTSVREQFF
J: TRBJ2-2; length: 15; V: TRBV19; CDR3: CASSIGQRGTGELFF
J: TRBJ2-3; length: 14; V: TRBV5-5; CDR3: CASSSVREFTAQYF
J: TRBJ1-5; length: 14; V: TRBV28; CDR3: CASSLTGDNQPQHF
J: TRBJ2-1; length: 14; V: TRBV27; CDR3: CASSLSGLAHEQFF
J: TRBJ1-4; length: 14; V: TRBV7-2; CDR3: CASSFRQANEKLFF
J: TRBJ2-7; length: 15; V: TRBV4-1; CDR3: CASSQLTVISSEQYF
J: TRBJ1-1; length: 13; V: TRBV7-2; CDR3: CASSTSGTDEAFF
J: TRBJ1-6; length: 16; V: TRBV2; CDR3: CASRRDRGSNNSPLHF